The 24 T cell receptor beta chains reported below all come from one sample, sequenced in a study of cytomegalovirus exposure and HLA in healthy donors. Both 60 Vbeta primers and 13 Jbeta primers went into the PCR. TCRdb's table, derived via immunoSEQ multiplex PCR, lists solely in-frame clones and lacks some. The table lists some 69,000 clones, under 80% of them singletons, with 11% to 15% in the top ten. The material sequenced was PBMCs. Receptors originate from a male donor in good health and CMV-seropositive.

The chain uses TRBV27 and TRBJ2-7; TRBD1 is a possible D gene (6 bases). Germline lookup yields CDR1 MNHEY and CDR2 SMNVEV (reference sequence). The CDR3 is 16 amino acids. Trimming took 3 bases from V and 1 from J, leaving 16 bases between them. The DNA of the CDR3 is TGTGCCAGCAGTTTGGGCCTGAGACAGGATTCCTACGAGCAGTACTTC. It translates to CASSLGLRQDSYEQYF.

This clone came up a few times. This chain connects TRBV14 to TRBJ1-4; maybe TRBD1 (6 bases). The V gene lost 4 bases and the J gene lost 9 bases, with 12 bases spanning the gap. Germline-derived CDR1 and CDR2 are SGHDN and FVKESK. The CDR3 runs to 13 residues. The CDR3 coding sequence is TGTGCCAGCAGCCTGTGGACAGAAAAAAAACTGTTTTTT. Protein product: CASSLWTEKKLFF.

The chain carries TRBV13 and TRBJ2-3; TRBD1 matches 10 bases. Germline trimming cut 4 bases from V and 0 bases from J; bases unmatched to any gene: 4. The CDR3 is 16 residues long. Looked up from germline, CDR1 is PRHDT and CDR2 is FYEKMQ (reference sequence). CDR3 nucleotide sequence: TGTGCCAGCAGCTCGTGGACAGGGGGGAGCACAGATACGCAGTATTTT. Translation: CASSSWTGGSTDTQYF.

This clone has only a few counts. The V gene is TRBV6-5, the J gene TRBJ2-2; 7 positions match TRBD1. The trim removed 0 bases at V and 6 bases at J, leaving 7 bases unmatched. From germline, CDR1 is MNHEY and CDR2 SVGAGI. CDR3 length: 16 residues. The CDR3 region has the DNA TGTGCCAGCAGTTACTCCGACAGGGTGGCCGCCGGGGAGCTGTTTTTT. This encodes CASSYSDRVAAGELFF.

The chain employs TRBV28 and TRBJ2-3, with 10 bases aligning to TRBD2. CDR3 length equals 16 residues. Trimming at V came to 3 bases and at J to 6 bases, leaving 9 bases not matched to a gene. The germline CDR1 and CDR2 sequences are MDHEN and SYDVKM. CDR3: CASSFTSSGSGDTQYF. The CDR3, as DNA: TGTGCCAGCAGTTTCACCTCTAGCGGGAGTGGGGATACGCAGTATTTT.

The chain joins TRBV18 to TRBJ2-1; TRBD2 matches 8 bases. Germline CDR1 reads KGHSH; CDR2 reads LQKENI. This CDR3 region has 14 residues. V shed 3 bases and J 5 bases; nucleotides not matched to a gene: 3. The CDR3 loop is CASSPGGRHNEQFF. CDR3 DNA sequence: TGTGCCAGCTCACCGGGCGGGAGGCACAATGAGCAGTTCTTC.

This clone was recorded once. The chain links TRBV5-4 to TRBJ2-7; 10 nucleotides line up with TRBD1. This CDR3 contains 14 residues. With V trimmed by 3 bases and J by 6 bases, 6 bases remained unmatched. Per the germline V gene, CDR1 is SGHNT and CDR2 is YYREEE (reference sequence). CDR3 amino acids: CASSWGTGDAEQYF. CDR3 bases: TGTGCCAGCAGCTGGGGGACAGGGGATGCCGAGCAGTACTTC.

This clone has just a few counts. This chain joins TRBV5-1 and TRBJ2-1, with D perhaps TRBD2 (6 bases). The CDR3 is 13 amino acids. The V and J ends lost 4 bases and 1 base respectively, with 6 bases between them. The V gene's germline CDR1 is SGHRS and CDR2 YFSETQ. The CDR3 DNA reads TGCGCCAGCAGCGGGGGGTCCTACAATGAGCAGTTCTTC. This gives the protein CASSGGSYNEQFF.

The chain employs TRBV6-6 and TRBJ2-5, with 10 bases matching TRBD2. The CDR3 has 15 residues. From germline, CDR1 is MNHNY and CDR2 SVGAGI (reference sequence). V shed 10 bases, J shed 5 bases, and the junction held 13 bases outside the gene matches. CDR3 loop: CAICDASGGWETQYF. CDR3 nucleotide sequence: TGTGCCATTTGTGATGCTAGCGGGGGCTGGGAGACCCAGTACTTC.

With respect to this clone: A read error may produce the germline difference seen at one junction end. This chain uses TRBV7-9 with TRBJ1-2; 7 positions agree with TRBD1. Germline lookup yields CDR1 SEHNR and CDR2 FQNEAQ (reference sequence). This CDR3 region has 12 residues. In DNA form, the CDR3 reads TGTTCCAGCAGCCCACAGGGGAACGGCTACACCTTC. Translated, it gives CSSSPQGNGYTF.

The rearrangement links TRBV5-5 to TRBJ1-1, with 11 bases identical to TRBD1. The CDR3 has 19 amino acids. CDR1 and CDR2 from the germline V gene are SGHKS and YYEKEE (reference sequence). Trimming took 3 bases from V and 2 from J; bases not matched to a gene: 15. The CDR3, as DNA: TGTGCCAGCAGCTCCCCCCTCCTCGGACAGGGGGCTTACAACACTGAAGCTTTCTTT. It encodes CASSSPLLGQGAYNTEAFF.

The J gene is TRBJ1-5, the V gene TRBV10-3; D unclear. The CDR3 contains 15 residues. Trimming took 7 bases from V and 6 from J, leaving 19 bases between them. Germline V gives CDR1 ENHRY, CDR2 SYGVKD. CDR3 nucleotide sequence: TGTGCCATCATGCTCATTCTCACCAGCGGTCAGCCCCAGCATTTT. Encoded protein: CAIMLILTSGQPQHF.

This CDR3 reads CASSQDRGLRSSYEQYF. The DNA of the CDR3 is TGCGCCAGCAGCCAAGATCGAGGGCTCAGGAGCTCCTACGAGCAGTACTTC. J is TRBJ2-7 and V is TRBV4-1; the D gene is possibly TRBD2 (5 bases). The CDR3 consists of 17 residues. CDR1 and CDR2 from the germline V gene are MGHRA and YSYEKL. The V end was cut by 0 bases, the J end by 0 bases, with 15 bases between.

CDR3 in DNA: TGTGCCAGCAGCGTTGGACTAGCGGGAGTCGCAGCGCCCAATGAGCAGTTCTTC. Its translation: CASSVGLAGVAAPNEQFF. The chain combines TRBV9 with TRBJ2-1, with 13 bases that match TRBD2. The CDR3 extends over 18 amino acids. Germline values: CDR1 SGDLS, CDR2 YYNGEE. V lost 2 bases and J lost 6; bases outside the gene matches: 11.

The rearrangement joins TRBV29-1 to TRBJ2-3; 12 nucleotides match TRBD2. Unmatched junction bases numbered 11, after V lost 4 bases and J lost 6 bases. Per germline, CDR1 SQVTM and CDR2 ANQGSEA. The length of the CDR3 is 16 residues. CDR3 loop: CSVGATASGGADTQYF. The CDR3 DNA reads TGCAGCGTTGGGGCCACGGCTAGCGGGGGGGCGGATACGCAGTATTTT.

The rearrangement uses TRBV19 and TRBJ1-5, with 7 nucleotides matching TRBD1. Germline assignment: CDR1 LNHDA and CDR2 SQIVND (reference sequence). The CDR3 is 13 residues long. V was pared by 8 bases and J by 7 bases, with 8 bases of the junction left unmatched. The CDR3, as DNA: TGTGCCAGTGAAGACAGGGCCGGGCAGCCCCAGCATTTT. Translating gives CASEDRAGQPQHF.

The chain links TRBV6-5 to TRBJ1-1; D remains ambiguous. The CDR3 is 13 residues long. Germline lookup yields CDR1 MNHEY and CDR2 SVGAGI. Trimming cost V 0 bases and J 3 bases, with 5 bases left between them. The CDR3 sequence is CASSYSEDTEAFF. The CDR3 DNA is TGTGCCAGCAGTTACTCGGAGGACACTGAAGCTTTCTTT.

The chain uses TRBV11-2 and TRBJ1-2; D is possibly TRBD1 (5 bases). CDR1 is SGHAT, CDR2 FQNNGV, per germline. The V end lost 6 bases, the J end lost 5 bases, and 16 bases lay between the germline ends. This CDR3 comprises 14 residues. The CDR3 nucleotides read TGTGCCAGCAGGGGGGGGAGAGACCAGTATGGCTACACCTTC. Translating it yields CASRGGRDQYGYTF.

The chain employs TRBV5-4 and TRBJ2-7, with TRBD1 as a possible D gene (5 bases). Deletions cut 0 bases from V and 2 bases from J, with 9 bases between. The CDR3 is made up of 14 amino acids. Germline V gene lookup returns CDR1 SGHNT and CDR2 YYREEE (reference sequence). CDR3 sequence (DNA): TGTGCCAGCAGCTTGGCAGGGATACCCTACGAGCAGTACTTC. It yields the protein CASSLAGIPYEQYF.

The DNA of the CDR3 is TGTGCCAGCAGCGCACAGGGGGTCCACTACAATGAGCAGTTCTTC. Translation: CASSAQGVHYNEQFF. This sequence joins TRBV9 and TRBJ2-1, with 8 bases aligning to TRBD1. Germline CDR1 reads SGDLS; CDR2 reads YYNGEE. The CDR3 spans 15 residues. V lost 3 bases to trimming and J lost 3 bases; unmatched junction nucleotides: 5.

The chain has TRBV9 and TRBJ2-6, with D perhaps TRBD1 (6 bases). CDR1 is SGDLS and CDR2 is YYNGEE in the germline V gene. CDR3 length equals 18 residues. Deletions cut 4 bases from V and 0 bases from J, with 17 bases between. The CDR3 nucleotides read TGTGCCAGCAGCTCCCGGGACATCGCCATCTCTGGGGCCAACGTCCTGACTTTC. Translation: CASSSRDIAISGANVLTF.

The CDR3 sequence: CASSWGTGPSYEQYF. CDR3 nucleotide sequence: TGTGCCAGCAGTTGGGGGACAGGGCCCTCCTACGAGCAGTACTTC. The V gene is TRBV5-6, the J gene TRBJ2-7; TRBD1 matches 9 bases. CDR3 length equals 15 residues. With 5 bases clipped from V and 0 bases from J, the junction kept 6 bases outside the gene matches. In germline, CDR1 is SGHDT, CDR2 YYEEEE. Full variable domain (rest looked up from reference TRBV5-6 and TRBJ2-7): DAGVTQSPTHLIKTRGQQVTLRCSPKSGHDTVSWYQQALGQGPQFIFQYYEEEERQRGNFPDRFSGHQFPNYSSELNVNALLLGDSALYLCASSWGTGPSYEQYFGPGTRLTVT.

The chain carries TRBV7-9 and TRBJ2-6; D is uncertain. With 5 bases removed from V and 4 bases from J, the gap between germline ends came to 15 bases. The length of the CDR3 is 16 residues. In germline, CDR1 is SEHNR, CDR2 FQNEAQ (reference sequence). CDR3 region: CASSRPETTGANVLTF. In nucleotides, the CDR3 is TGTGCCAGCAGCCGACCCGAGACAACCGGGGCCAACGTCCTGACTTTC.

The chain recombines TRBV27 with TRBJ1-1; D call uncertain. The germline V gene has CDR1 MNHEY and CDR2 SMNVEV (reference sequence). The V end lost 3 bases, the J end lost 0 bases, and 17 bases lay between the germline ends. This CDR3 spans 17 amino acids. In nucleotides, the CDR3 is TGTGCCAGCAGTTTGATTGAGGGTAAAAAAATGAACACTGAAGCTTTCTTT. Translating gives CASSLIEGKKMNTEAFF.